These T cell receptor beta chains were read from a single sample in a study of shared clonotypes between healthy human individuals. TCRdb's copy holds only in-frame clones and misses some; the assay was immunoSEQ multiplex PCR. The data hold just over 2,000,000 clones, with 85% to 95% observed a single time. The source material was naive CD4+ T cells sorted from blood. These TCRs come from a man between 18 and 35 years old in good health. CDR3s include the opening cysteine and the closing phenylalanine or tryptophan. A D gene is named only where the DNA matches it firmly. The size entry is marked missing in some rows and otherwise reads once, few, many or a size class.

j_call,d_call,clone_size,v_call,cdr3_nt,cdr3_aa
TRBJ2-3,NA,NA,TRBV7-2,TGTGCCAGCACCCGATTATCAGATACGCAGTATTTT,CASTRLSDTQYF
TRBJ1-1,TRBD1,NA,TRBV7-9,TGTGCCAGCGGAAGACAGGGATACACTGAAGCTTTCTTT,CASGRQGYTEAFF
TRBJ1-1,TRBD1,NA,TRBV29-1,TGCAGCGTTGAGGAGGGGGCGGCTTTCTTT,CSVEEGAAFF
TRBJ2-5,NA,NA,TRBV18,TGTGCCAGCTCACCACTAGGAGTCCAAGAGACCCAGTACTTC,CASSPLGVQETQYF
TRBJ2-7,NA,NA,TRBV4-1,TGCGCCAGCAGCGCCGGACAGCTGACCTACGAGCAGTACTTC,CASSAGQLTYEQYF
TRBJ2-1,NA,NA,TRBV2,TGTGCCAGCAGTGGAAGAGGGATAGCGGCTTACAATGAGCAGTTCTTC,CASSGRGIAAYNEQFF
TRBJ2-1,NA,NA,TRBV12-5,TGTGCTAGTGGTTCCCCTACCCACAATTCAGGGTTCTTC,CASGSPTHNSGFF
TRBJ2-6,NA,NA,TRBV18,TGTGCCAGCTCACTAAAGTTCATCGCGGAAACTGGGGCCAACGTCCTGACTTTC,CASSLKFIAETGANVLTF
TRBJ1-1,TRBD1,NA,TRBV6-6,TGTGCCAGCAGTACCGAGACAGGGATGAACACTGAAGCTTTCTTT,CASSTETGMNTEAFF
TRBJ2-2,NA,NA,TRBV6-6,TGTGCCAGCAGTTCCCAGGGATCCGGGGAGCTGTTTTTT,CASSSQGSGELFF
TRBJ1-2,NA,NA,TRBV2,TGTGCCAGCAGTGCCCAGTCCTCCTATGGCTACACCTTC,CASSAQSSYGYTF
TRBJ1-6,TRBD1,NA,TRBV10-3,TGTGCCATCAGGGTCCGGGACAGGGAGAATTCACCCCTCCACTTT,CAIRVRDRENSPLHF
TRBJ1-1,NA,NA,TRBV5-1,TGCGCCAGCAGACGAAACAGGGAAGGGACTGAAGCTTTCTTT,CASRRNREGTEAFF
TRBJ1-1,NA,NA,TRBV2,TGTGCCAGCAGTGAAGTAGCAGTGGCTGAAGCTTTCTTT,CASSEVAVAEAFF
TRBJ2-7,NA,NA,TRBV7-2,TGTGCCAGCAGCGTACCAGGGGGAGGCGAGCAGTACTTC,CASSVPGGGEQYF
TRBJ2-3,NA,NA,TRBV7-2,TGTGCCAGCAGATTTAGAGGGACAGATACGCAGTATTTT,CASRFRGTDTQYF
TRBJ1-4,NA,NA,TRBV2,TGTGCCAGCAGTGATACAGGCCCGAGGGGGTTTTTT,CASSDTGPRGFF
TRBJ1-1,NA,once,TRBV18,TGTGCCAGCTCGTCTCTGGGGAACACTGAAGCTTTCTTT,CASSSLGNTEAFF
TRBJ2-1,NA,NA,TRBV2,TGTGCCAGCAGTGCGGGCGGAGACTCCTACAATGAGCAGTTCTTC,CASSAGGDSYNEQFF
TRBJ1-5,TRBD1,NA,TRBV19,TGTGCCAGTAGTATCCCCAGGGGGAGTCAGCCCCAGCATTTT,CASSIPRGSQPQHF
TRBJ2-7,TRBD1,NA,TRBV7-8,TGTGCCAGCAGCTTACGGGACAGGCTCCACGAGCAGTACTTC,CASSLRDRLHEQYF
TRBJ1-3,NA,NA,TRBV7-2,TGTGCCAGCAGCTTGGGGGGGTCGGGAAACACCATATATTTT,CASSLGGSGNTIYF
TRBJ1-2,NA,NA,TRBV28,TGTGCCAGCAGTTTAAACCCTCCAAGTGGCTACACCTTC,CASSLNPPSGYTF
TRBJ2-5,NA,NA,TRBV11-2,TGTGCCAGCAGCGCCAGCTTTGGGGGCAAGAGAGAGACCCAGTACTTC,CASSASFGGKRETQYF
TRBJ2-7,NA,NA,TRBV6-6,TGTGCCAGCAGTCTGACGGGCGAGCAGTACTTC,CASSLTGEQYF
TRBJ1-2,NA,NA,TRBV4-1,TGCGCCAGCAGCCAAGAACCTCCGGGCGGTCGATCTGGCTACACCTTC,CASSQEPPGGRSGYTF
TRBJ2-7,TRBD1,NA,TRBV27,TGTGCCAGCAGAAAGATGGACAGGGGCCACGAGCAGTACTTC,CASRKMDRGHEQYF
TRBJ2-2,NA,NA,TRBV7-6,TGTGCCAGCAGCGCACAGGGACCCGGGGAGCTGTTTTTT,CASSAQGPGELFF
TRBJ2-5,NA,NA,TRBV10-1,TGCGCCAGCAGTGAAAGGGAGCGGACCCAGTACTTC,CASSERERTQYF
TRBJ2-1,NA,NA,TRBV20-1,TGCAGTGCTGCATACATTAATGAGCAGTTCTTC,CSAAYINEQFF
TRBJ2-3,TRBD2,NA,TRBV5-1,TGCGCCAGCAGCCTGGGACTAGCGGGGACAGATACGCAGTATTTT,CASSLGLAGTDTQYF
TRBJ2-1,TRBD2,NA,TRBV7-9,TGTGCCAGCAGCTCGGGACTAGCGGGAGTGGATGAGCAGTTCTTC,CASSSGLAGVDEQFF
TRBJ2-2,NA,NA,TRBV9,TGTGCCAGCAGCGTTACGAACACCGGGGAGCTGTTTTTT,CASSVTNTGELFF
TRBJ1-2,NA,NA,TRBV28,TGTGCCAGCACCATGTGGGCCTATGGCTACACCTTC,CASTMWAYGYTF
TRBJ1-2,TRBD1,NA,TRBV18,TGTGCCAGCTCACCAGACAGGGTAGATGGCTACACCTTC,CASSPDRVDGYTF
TRBJ2-2,TRBD2,NA,TRBV10-3,TGTGCCATCAGTTCTAGCGGGAGGGCCGCAAAGGCCGGGGAGCTGTTTTTT,CAISSSGRAAKAGELFF
TRBJ1-1,TRBD1,NA,TRBV6-1,TGTGCCAGCAGTGCGACAGGGGCCGAGGCTTTCTTT,CASSATGAEAFF
TRBJ1-1,TRBD1,few,TRBV7-2,TGTGCCAGCAGCTGGGGACAGTTGAACACTGAAGCTTTCTTT,CASSWGQLNTEAFF
TRBJ2-7,TRBD1,once,TRBV19,TGTGCCAGTAGTCCCCGGGACAGGGGGTCCGGAGAGCAGTACTTC,CASSPRDRGSGEQYF
TRBJ2-4,NA,NA,TRBV7-9,TGTGCCAGCAGCTTAGTCCTGGGGCAGGGGATCACCAAAAACATTCAGTACTTC,CASSLVLGQGITKNIQYF
TRBJ2-3,NA,NA,TRBV5-1,TGCGCCAGCAGCTTGGACCGGGCCGGAGATACGCAGTATTTT,CASSLDRAGDTQYF
TRBJ1-5,NA,NA,TRBV7-3,TGTGCCAGCAGCTTAGAAGGGGTGGAGCAGCCCCAGCATTTT,CASSLEGVEQPQHF
TRBJ2-1,NA,NA,TRBV18,TGTGCCAGCTCACGGGAACTAGACTACAATGAGCAGTTCTTC,CASSRELDYNEQFF
TRBJ2-3,TRBD2,NA,TRBV7-8,TGTGCCAGCAGCTTCGGGACTAGCTTGTTTTCAGATACGCAGTATTTT,CASSFGTSLFSDTQYF
TRBJ1-1,TRBD1,once,TRBV6-5,TGTGCCAGCAAGGACAGGGGAGAGACTGAAGCTTTCTTT,CASKDRGETEAFF
TRBJ2-5,NA,NA,TRBV7-9,TGTGCCAGCAGCTTATCCTGGGACCAAGAGACCCAGTACTTC,CASSLSWDQETQYF
TRBJ2-5,NA,NA,TRBV7-2,TGTGCCAGCAGCTTAGAGCCCCGACTGCAAGAGACCCAGTACTTC,CASSLEPRLQETQYF
TRBJ1-1,TRBD1,NA,TRBV7-9,TGTGCCAGCAGCTTAGGACAGGGTTCTGAAGCTTTCTTT,CASSLGQGSEAFF
TRBJ2-2,NA,NA,TRBV5-1,TGCGCCAGCAGCTTTGGCAGGGCTCAAGTCGCCGGGGAGCTGTTTTTT,CASSFGRAQVAGELFF
TRBJ2-3,TRBD1,NA,TRBV29-1,TGCAGCGTTCGACAGGGGGTCTATACGCAGTATTTT,CSVRQGVYTQYF
TRBJ2-7,TRBD1,NA,TRBV10-2,TGCGCCAACGGCGGGACAGGCCTCACCTACGAGCAGTACTTC,CANGGTGLTYEQYF
TRBJ1-6,TRBD1,once,TRBV4-1,TGCGCCAGCAGCCAAGCTGGACAGGGAAGAATTGATTCACCCCTCCACTTT,CASSQAGQGRIDSPLHF
TRBJ2-5,NA,NA,TRBV11-2,TGTGCCAGCAGCTCAAGTAGCGTTGGAGAGACCCAGTACTTC,CASSSSSVGETQYF
TRBJ2-7,NA,NA,TRBV6-5,TGTGCCAGCAGTTACCAACAGGGTTACGAGCAGTACTTC,CASSYQQGYEQYF
TRBJ1-4,NA,NA,TRBV6-6,TGTGCCAGCAGTTACGTACGGTTCGCCTATGAAAAACTGTTTTTT,CASSYVRFAYEKLFF
TRBJ2-1,NA,NA,TRBV29-1,TGCAGCGTTGAGCGAGGAGGATGGAATGAGCAGTTCTTC,CSVERGGWNEQFF
TRBJ1-4,NA,NA,TRBV30,TGTGCCTGGAGTGTAAGGGGGGCAAGAGAAAAACTGTTTTTT,CAWSVRGAREKLFF
TRBJ2-5,NA,NA,TRBV5-1,TGCGCCAGCAGCTCCTTTCCCGGGGAGGCCATGCACCAAGAGACCCAGTACTTC,CASSSFPGEAMHQETQYF